This TCR beta chain originates from a study of CD8+ T cells in alopecia areata. The CDR3 is 13 amino acids. With V trimmed by 8 bases and J by 6 bases, 12 bases remained unmatched. Germline V CDR1 and CDR2: SQVTM, ANQGSEA. Those with alopecia areata gave lesional scalp punch biopsies and peripheral blood. In each case, RNA was isolated and then reverse transcribed into cDNA as the sequencing template. Clones were sequenced by immunoSEQ multiplex PCR, and TCRdb holds only the in-frame ones, with some missing. There are roughly 250,000 clones in the sample; about two thirds occur only once, and under 1.5% lies in the top ten.

The V call is TRBV29-1, the J call TRBJ1-1; 7 bases match TRBD1. The source is a human donor with alopecia areata. Specimen: CD4+ T cells sorted from blood, collected at week 0. CDR3 in DNA: TGCAGCCCAACACAAGGCAGGGGGGCTGAAGCTTTCTTT. Translated: CSPTQGRGAEAFF.